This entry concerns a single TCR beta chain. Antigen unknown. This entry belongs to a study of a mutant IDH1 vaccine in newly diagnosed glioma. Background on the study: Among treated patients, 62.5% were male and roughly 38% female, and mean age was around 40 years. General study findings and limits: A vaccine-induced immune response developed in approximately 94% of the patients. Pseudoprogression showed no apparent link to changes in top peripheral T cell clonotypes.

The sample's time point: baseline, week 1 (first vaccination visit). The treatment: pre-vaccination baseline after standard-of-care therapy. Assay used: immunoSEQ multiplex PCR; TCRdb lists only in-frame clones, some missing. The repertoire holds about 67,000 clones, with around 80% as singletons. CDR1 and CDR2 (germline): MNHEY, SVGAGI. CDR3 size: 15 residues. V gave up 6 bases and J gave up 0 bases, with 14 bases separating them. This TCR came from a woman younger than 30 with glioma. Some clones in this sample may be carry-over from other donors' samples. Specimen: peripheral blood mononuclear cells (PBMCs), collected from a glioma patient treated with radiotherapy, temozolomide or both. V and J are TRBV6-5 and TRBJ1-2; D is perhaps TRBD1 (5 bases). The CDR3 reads CASSRLARANYGYTF. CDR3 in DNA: TGTGCCAGCAGCCGTCTCGCCAGGGCTAACTATGGCTACACCTTC.